These 25 T cell receptor beta chains came from one sample sequenced in a study of T cell repertoires in cytomegalovirus infection (dated by TCRdb to the late 2010s). This sample was sequenced with an Illumina HiSeq 1500. The raw public reads went through TCRdb reprocessing: fastp at Q25, MiXCR clone calling, in-frame beta chains kept. Every distinct CDR3 protein forms one entry, paired with its most common genes and DNA. Present in this sample are around 310,000 distinct CDR3 sequences, 15% to 20% of which were seen just once. Around 12% of the sample goes to the ten largest clones. Sequenced sample: PBMCs. The receptors were sampled from a human donor in good health (CMV status not recorded). Some clones in this sample may be carry-over from other donors' samples.

There are many counts of this clonotype. The chain joins TRBV7-6 to TRBJ2-5; 9 bases fit TRBD1. The germline V gene has CDR1 SGHVS and CDR2 FNYEAQ. J was trimmed by 5 bases and V by 4 bases; bases with no gene match: 23. The CDR3 is 20 amino acids. This chain's CDR3 is CASSSLKTYNRGLKWETQYF. CDR3 bases: TGTGCCAGCAGCTCACTCAAAACCTATAACAGGGGGCTAAAATGGGAGACCCAGTACTTC.

This clonotype was recorded at least ten times. The chain combines TRBV2 with TRBJ1-1; D ambiguous. This CDR3 is built from 16 residues. Trimming removed 0 bases from V and 3 bases from J, with 14 bases in between. Germline V CDR1 and CDR2: SNHLY, FYNNEI. In DNA, the CDR3 is TGTGCCAGCAGTGAAGCAACTCGATGGTCGGACACTGAAGCTTTCTTT. It codes for CASSEATRWSDTEAFF.

V and J are TRBV15 and TRBJ1-4; possible D gene TRBD1, 5 bases. The V and J ends lost 2 bases and 4 bases respectively, with 11 bases between them. Per the germline V gene, CDR1 is LNHNV and CDR2 is YYDKDF (reference sequence). The CDR3 consists of 15 residues. For the CDR3, the DNA is TGTGCCACCAGCAGATGGGGCAGCGGTAATGAAAAACTGTTTTTT. Protein product: CATSRWGSGNEKLFF.

This clonotype occurred many times. V is TRBV7-2 and J is TRBJ2-1; 11 bases are a match to TRBD2. V lost 6 bases, J lost 9 bases, and 13 bases stayed unmatched. The CDR3 totals 16 residues. CDR1 is SGHTA and CDR2 is FQGNSA in the germline V gene. In DNA, the CDR3 is TGTGCCAGCAGACCGAGACTAGCGGGGAAGAATAGTGAGCAGTTCTTC. Translation: CASRPRLAGKNSEQFF.

The genes are TRBV2 and TRBJ2-1; the D is unclear. The ends were cut back, 3 bases at V and 6 bases at J, with 6 bases in the middle. Germline V gene lookup returns CDR1 SNHLY and CDR2 FYNNEI. This CDR3 region has 12 residues. The CDR3 region is CASSDLGNEQFF. The CDR3 bases are TGTGCCAGCAGTGATTTGGGCAATGAGCAGTTCTTC.

This clonotype occurred many times. This chain joins TRBV6-2 or TRBV6-3 and TRBJ2-4, with D perhaps TRBD1 (5 bases). The germline V gene has CDR1 MNHEY and CDR2 SVGEGT. The CDR3 has 14 residues. The V end lost 6 bases, the J end lost 4 bases, and 13 bases lay between the germline ends. In DNA, the CDR3 is TGTGCCAGCAGCTACATCAGACAGAAAAACATTCAGTACTTC. Translation gives CASSYIRQKNIQYF.

In this sample, this clonotype turned up a few times. V usage is TRBV7-9 and J usage is TRBJ1-2, with a possible D match to TRBD1 (6 bases). From germline, CDR1 is SEHNR and CDR2 FQNEAQ (reference sequence). This CDR3 comprises 16 residues. With 1 base removed from V and 7 bases from J, the gap between germline ends came to 19 bases. The CDR3 nucleotides read TGTGCCAGCAGCTTAGATTCCGGGCAGGGGAGAGGTGGCTACACCTTC. It specifies CASSLDSGQGRGGYTF.

The chain has TRBV4-2 and TRBJ1-2; no firm D call. Germline CDR1 LGHNA, CDR2 YNFKEQ. Trimming took 1 base from V and 2 from J, leaving 8 bases between them. CDR3 size: 14 residues. The CDR3 bases are TGTGCCAGCAGCCAAGGGGGAGGGAACTATGGCTACACCTTC. This gives the protein CASSQGGGNYGYTF.

This clonotype was observed a handful of times. CDR3 nucleotides: TGTGCCAGCAGCCAAGCGATCGGGGCGGGGGGGCAGAACGAGCAGTACTTC. As protein: CASSQAIGAGGQNEQYF. The rearrangement links TRBV4-2 to TRBJ2-7, with TRBD2 matching 9 bases. The CDR3 is 17 residues long. Germline loops: CDR1 LGHNA, CDR2 YNFKEQ. The ends lost 1 base at V and 5 bases at J; junction bases unmatched: 12.

This clonotype was detected many times. The chain uses TRBV12-3 or TRBV12-4 and TRBJ1-3, with D unresolved. The CDR3 runs 16 residues. The ends were cut back, 5 bases at V and 4 bases at J, with 18 bases in the middle. CDR3 residues: CASSGTGWVAGNTIYF. The CDR3 DNA is TGTGCCAGCAGTGGTACTGGATGGGTTGCAGGAAACACCATATATTTT.

The chain combines TRBV25-1 with TRBJ2-2; tentative D call: TRBD1 (6 bases). CDR3 length: 16 residues. V lost 1 base and J 7 bases, leaving 16 bases between the germline ends. Per the germline V gene, CDR1 is MGHDK and CDR2 is SYGVNS. The CDR3 spells CASSEWGRGGNGELFF. CDR3 in DNA: TGTGCCAGCAGTGAATGGGGGAGAGGGGGTAACGGGGAGCTGTTTTTT.

In its sample, this clonotype was seen a few times. The chain combines TRBV11-2 with TRBJ2-1; perhaps TRBD1 as D (5 bases). The length of the CDR3 is 12 residues. V lost 4 bases, J lost 12 bases, and 13 bases lay in between. Germline V lookup: CDR1 SGHAT, CDR2 FQNNGV. The CDR3 loop is CASSSRGPRQFF. Here the CDR3 DNA reads TGTGCCAGCAGCTCTAGGGGTCCCCGGCAGTTCTTC.

The chain has TRBV20-1 and TRBJ1-3; no definite D call. CDR3 length: 12 amino acids. With 6 bases removed from V and 0 bases from J, the gap between germline ends came to 6 bases. CDR1 and CDR2 from the germline V gene are DFQATT and SNEGSKA (reference sequence). The CDR3 reads CSAESSGNTIYF. In nucleotides, the CDR3 is TGCAGTGCGGAGAGCTCTGGAAACACCATATATTTT.

This clonotype occurred many times. This sequence joins TRBV4-2 and TRBJ2-1, with D maybe TRBD2 (5 bases). V gave up 6 bases and J gave up 4 bases, with 10 bases separating them. The CDR3 runs to 13 residues. Germline V gene sequence: CDR1 LGHNA, CDR2 YNFKEQ. This chain's CDR3 is CASRNSGYNEQFF. The CDR3 DNA reads as TGTGCCAGCAGGAATTCGGGGTACAATGAGCAGTTCTTC.

This chain links TRBV5-1 with TRBJ1-5, with a tentative D call TRBD1 (5 bases). Germline CDR1 is SGHRS and CDR2 is YFSETQ. CDR3 length equals 14 residues. The germline V and J ends were trimmed by 3 bases and 4 bases, with 11 bases remaining between them. The CDR3 loop reads CASSSRPGNQPQHF. For the CDR3, the DNA is TGCGCCAGCAGCTCGCGCCCAGGGAATCAGCCCCAGCATTTT.

As regards this clonotype: A much larger clone sits a single nucleotide away, making a read error possible. The chain couples TRBV7-3 to TRBJ2-1; a possible D gene is TRBD1 (6 bases). The J call is in doubt because the DNA end fits TRBJ2-7 better. Germline CDR1 and CDR2: SGHTA and FQGTGA. This CDR3 spans 16 amino acids. The CDR3 DNA is TGTGCCAGCAGCCAAAACTACAGGGAACCCTACAATGAGCAGTACTTC. Translating gives CASSQNYREPYNEQYF.

This clonotype turned up a few times. The chain is built from TRBV6-6 and TRBJ2-2; D may be TRBD1 (7 bases). Per germline, CDR1 MNHNY and CDR2 SVGAGI (reference sequence). The germline V and J ends were trimmed by 10 bases and 5 bases, with 20 bases remaining between them. The CDR3 is 15 residues long. The CDR3: CATVLQGEVTGELFF. DNA for the CDR3: TGTGCCACCGTCCTGCAGGGGGAGGTAACCGGGGAGCTGTTTTTT.

V gene TRBV5-4 combines with J gene TRBJ2-3; D not resolved. Trimming took off 0 bases at V and 4 bases at J, with 24 bases between the two ends. The germline CDR1 and CDR2 sequences are SGHNT and YYREEE (reference sequence). This CDR3 comprises 19 residues. The CDR3 DNA follows: TGTGCCAGCAGCTTGGACTTGCTCCGGGCCAAGCCAAGGGCAGATACGCAGTATTTT. Protein product: CASSLDLLRAKPRADTQYF. Full variable domain (remainder filled in from reference TRBV5-4 and TRBJ2-3): ETGVTQSPTHLIKTRGQQVTLRCSSQSGHNTVSWYQQALGQGPQFIFQYYREEENGRGNFPPRFSGLQFPNYSSELNVNALELDDSALYLCASSLDLLRAKPRADTQYFGPGTRLTVL.

V is TRBV4-1 and J is TRBJ2-1; TRBD2 is a possible D gene (5 bases). V lost 2 bases and J 7 bases, leaving 6 bases between the germline ends. Germline-derived CDR1 and CDR2 are MGHRA and YSYEKL. The CDR3 is 12 residues long. CDR3: CASSQRRNEQFF. The CDR3 DNA reads TGCGCCAGCAGCCAACGGAGGAATGAGCAGTTCTTC.

This clonotype was seen only a few times. The chain combines TRBV4-1 with TRBJ1-2, with 8 bases lining up with TRBD1. The CDR3 is 16 amino acids. V shed 0 bases and J 0 bases; nucleotides not matched to a gene: 3. CDR1 is MGHRA, CDR2 YSYEKL, per germline. CDR3 bases: TGCGCCAGCAGCCAAGATCCACAGGGGGCTAACTATGGCTACACCTTC. Translation: CASSQDPQGANYGYTF.

The table lists this clonotype with many counts. The chain is built from TRBV7-2 and TRBJ2-1; tentatively, D is TRBD1 or TRBD2 (5 bases each). CDR1 and CDR2 (germline): SGHTA, FQGNSA. V was clipped by 5 bases and J by 7 bases, with 18 bases between them. The CDR3 sequence is 15 residues long. The CDR3 sequence is CASSDLPGTGNEQFF. DNA of the CDR3: TGTGCCAGCAGCGACCTCCCTGGGACGGGGAATGAGCAGTTCTTC. Drawing the rest from reference TRBV7-2 and TRBJ2-1, the complete variable domain is GAGVSQSPSNKVTEKGKDVELRCDPISGHTALYWYRQSLGQGLEFLIYFQGNSAPDKSGLPSDRFSAERTGGSVSTLTIQRTQQEDSAVYLCASSDLPGTGNEQFFGPGTRLTVL.

Ten or more counts support this clonotype. The chain employs TRBV5-8 and TRBJ2-7; D is possibly TRBD2 (5 bases). CDR1 is SGHTS, CDR2 YDEGEE, per germline. The CDR3 sequence is 15 residues long. Deletions cut 0 bases from V and 5 bases from J, with 15 bases between. The CDR3 DNA follows: TGTGCCAGCAGCTTGGGAGGGCGCAGGTGGGACGAGCAGTACTTC. Its protein is CASSLGGRRWDEQYF.

The V and J genes are TRBV9 and TRBJ2-1; unclear D gene. V lost 0 bases to trimming and J lost 3 bases, with 10 bases between them. Germline assignment: CDR1 SGDLS and CDR2 YYNGEE. CDR3 length: 15 amino acids. The CDR3 is CASSVGSAGYNEQFF. The CDR3 coding sequence is TGTGCCAGCAGCGTAGGGTCTGCAGGCTACAATGAGCAGTTCTTC.

This clonotype was seen many times. This sequence joins TRBV7-2 and TRBJ1-3; D remains ambiguous. Germline CDR1 SGHTA, CDR2 FQGNSA. This CDR3 spans 16 amino acids. V dropped 1 base and J dropped 1 base, with 11 bases sitting between them. The CDR3 sequence is CASSLGPLLSGNTIYF. In DNA form, the CDR3 reads TGTGCCAGCAGCTTAGGACCGCTTCTGTCTGGAAACACCATATATTTT.

In its sample, this clonotype was seen many times. The V and J genes are TRBV2 and TRBJ2-5; 7 bases agree with TRBD2. V was clipped by 2 bases and J by 5 bases; unmatched bases: 5. CDR1 and CDR2 (germline): SNHLY, FYNNEI. The CDR3 is 14 residues long. The CDR3 protein is CASSELSRGETQYF. For the CDR3, the DNA is TGTGCCAGCAGTGAACTCTCGCGGGGGGAGACCCAGTACTTC.